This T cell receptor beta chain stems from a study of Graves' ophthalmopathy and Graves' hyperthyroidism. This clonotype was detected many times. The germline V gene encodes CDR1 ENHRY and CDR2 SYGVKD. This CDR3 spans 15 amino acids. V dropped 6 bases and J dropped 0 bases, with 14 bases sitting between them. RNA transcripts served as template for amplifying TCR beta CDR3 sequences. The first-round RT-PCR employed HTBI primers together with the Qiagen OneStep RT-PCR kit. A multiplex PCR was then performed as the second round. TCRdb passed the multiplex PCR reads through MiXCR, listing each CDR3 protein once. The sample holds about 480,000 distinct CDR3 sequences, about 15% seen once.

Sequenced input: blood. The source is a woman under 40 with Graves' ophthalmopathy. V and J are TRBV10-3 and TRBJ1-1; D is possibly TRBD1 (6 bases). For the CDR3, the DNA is TGTGCCATCAGGGAGACCAGGGGTTTGAACACTGAAGCTTTCTTT. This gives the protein CAIRETRGLNTEAFF.